This T cell receptor (beta chain) was obtained from a study of blood T cell repertoires in COVID-19. At the level of the study: The cDNA or gDNA used as material had been derived from T cells, B-cell-depleted T cells, or PBMCs.

Assay used: immunoSEQ multiplex PCR; TCRdb lists only in-frame clones, some missing. The sample includes about 77,000 clones, roughly 90% of them seen just once. CDR1 is MDHEN, CDR2 SYDVKM, per germline. V was trimmed by 8 bases and J by 0 bases, leaving 19 bases between them. The CDR3 is made up of 16 amino acids. What was sequenced was peripheral blood. The V and J genes are TRBV28 and TRBJ1-1; a weak D match, TRBD1 (5 bases). The clonotype was recovered from a woman older than 75 with active or convalescent COVID-19. The CDR3 is CASANRGIAVNTEAFF. The CDR3 region has the DNA TGTGCCAGCGCAAACCGGGGGATTGCGGTGAACACTGAAGCTTTCTTT.